The TCR beta chain described here comes from a study of T cells expressing NK-cell markers. Whole-study results and caveats: Of CD8+ T cells, about 1.0-8% belonged to dominant NKG2C+ clonotypes in several donors. There were four donors in whom these clonotypes also led the CD3+CD56-NKG2C+ fraction.

Details on this clonotype: Its antigen is currently unknown.

Researchers built TCR beta cDNA using 5'RACE template switching with UMIs. TCRdb re-called the 5' RACE reads and catalogs CDR3 proteins one per entry, DNA excluded. Its table lists 550,000 or so distinct CDR3 sequences. Germline CDR1 reads MNHEY; CDR2 reads SVGEGT. The CDR3 runs to 15 residues. Source material: blood T cells: a sorted CD56 or NKG2C T cell subset, CD4+ or CD8+ T cells, or bulk PBMC T cells (not recorded which). The rearrangement uses TRBV6-2 or TRBV6-3 and TRBJ2-1; the TCRdb D gene call, TRBD1, has no DNA to confirm it. This clonotype was obtained from a man younger than 35 in good health. CDR3 residues: CASSYFLTGDNEQFF.